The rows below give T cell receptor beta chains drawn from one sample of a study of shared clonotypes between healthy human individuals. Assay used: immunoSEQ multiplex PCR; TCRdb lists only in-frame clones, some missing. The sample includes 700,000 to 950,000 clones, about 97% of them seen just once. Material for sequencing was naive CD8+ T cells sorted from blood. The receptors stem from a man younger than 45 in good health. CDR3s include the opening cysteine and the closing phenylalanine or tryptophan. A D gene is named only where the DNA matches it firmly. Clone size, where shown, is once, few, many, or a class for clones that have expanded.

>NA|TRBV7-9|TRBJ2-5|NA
TGTGCCAGCAGCTGGACAGTGGATTTGGAGACCCAGTACTTC
CASSWTVDLETQYF
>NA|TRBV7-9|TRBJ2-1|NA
TGTGCCAGCAGCTTTCGGCAGAAGGCCTCCTACAATGAGCAGTTCTTC
CASSFRQKASYNEQFF
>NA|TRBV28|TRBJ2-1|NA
TGTGCCAGCAGCTCAACCCTATGGACCCACCGCTCCTACAATGAGCAGTTCTTC
CASSSTLWTHRSYNEQFF
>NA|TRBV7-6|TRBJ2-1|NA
TGTGCCAGCAGCTTCGAGGGGATATACAATGAGCAGTTCTTC
CASSFEGIYNEQFF
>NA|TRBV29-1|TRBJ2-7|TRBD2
TGCAGCGTGCGACTAGCGGGCCTAGCCTACGAGCAGTACTTC
CSVRLAGLAYEQYF
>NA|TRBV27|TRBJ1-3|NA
TGTGCCAGCAGTTTACTTGTGTGTCGTCCCTCTGGAAACACCATATATTTT
CASSLLVCRPSGNTIYF
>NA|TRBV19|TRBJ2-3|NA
TGTGCCAGTAGTGCAGACAGCACAGATACGCAGTATTTT
CASSADSTDTQYF
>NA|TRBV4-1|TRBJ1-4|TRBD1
TGCGCCAGCAGCACAGGGGATTCTGAAAAACTGTTTTTT
CASSTGDSEKLFF
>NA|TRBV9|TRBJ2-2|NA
TGTGCCAGCAGCGTAGCCAGGGGGAACACCGGGGAGCTGTTTTTT
CASSVARGNTGELFF
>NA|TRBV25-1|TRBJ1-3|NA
TGTGCCAGCATACAGAGCTCTGGAAACACCATATATTTT
CASIQSSGNTIYF
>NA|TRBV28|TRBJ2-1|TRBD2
TGTGCCAGCAGTCCACCGACTAGCGGATACAATGAGCAGTTCTTC
CASSPPTSGYNEQFF
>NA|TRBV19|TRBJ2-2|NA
TGTGCCAGTAGGACGGACCACTTCCCCGGGGAGCTGTTTTTT
CASRTDHFPGELFF
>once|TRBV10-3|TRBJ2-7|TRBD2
TGTGCCATCAGTGGGGGGGGACTAGCGGGAGGAATCTCCTACGAGCAGTACTTC
CAISGGGLAGGISYEQYF
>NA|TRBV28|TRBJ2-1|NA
TGTGCCAGCAGTTTATTGGGGGGCTCGGACAATGAGCAGTTCTTC
CASSLLGGSDNEQFF
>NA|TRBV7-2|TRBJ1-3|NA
TGTGCCAGCAGCCCTTTTTTTCCTGGAAACACCATATATTTT
CASSPFFPGNTIYF
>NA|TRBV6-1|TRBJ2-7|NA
TGTGCCAGCAGTGTTGCCTACTTC
CASSVAYF
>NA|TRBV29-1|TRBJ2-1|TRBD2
TGCAGCGTTTATATCACTAGCGGGAGCTATGAGCAGTTCTTC
CSVYITSGSYEQFF
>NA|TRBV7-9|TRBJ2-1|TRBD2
TGTGCCAGCAGCCCACCGGGACTAGCGGGAGGGGAGAATGAGCAGTTCTTC
CASSPPGLAGGENEQFF
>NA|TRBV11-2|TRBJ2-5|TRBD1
TGTGCCAGCAGCTTAGAGGGACAGGGCCTTCGAGAGACCCAGTACTTC
CASSLEGQGLRETQYF
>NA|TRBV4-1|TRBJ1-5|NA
TGCGCCAGCAGCCAAGTCGGGGCGGGAAATCAGCCCCAGCATTTT
CASSQVGAGNQPQHF
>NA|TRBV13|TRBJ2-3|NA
TGTGCCAGCAGCCTCCGGGACCCAACCACAGATACGCAGTATTTT
CASSLRDPTTDTQYF
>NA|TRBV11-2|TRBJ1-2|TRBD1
TGTGCCAGCAGTTCTCCGGGACAGGGAGTCGGTGGCTACACCTTC
CASSSPGQGVGGYTF
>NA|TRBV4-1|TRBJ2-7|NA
TGCGCCAGCAGCCAAGTCGGGAGCCACGAGCAGTACTTC
CASSQVGSHEQYF
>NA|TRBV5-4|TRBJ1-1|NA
TGTGCCAGCAGCTTGTACGACACCACTGAAGCTTTCTTT
CASSLYDTTEAFF
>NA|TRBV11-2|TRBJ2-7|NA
TGTGCCAGCAGACGGGGGCCTACAGGGGTCTACGAGCAGTACTTC
CASRRGPTGVYEQYF
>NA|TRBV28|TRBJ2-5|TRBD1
TGTGCCAGCAGTCACATAGACAGGGTGAGAGGAGAGACCCAGTACTTC
CASSHIDRVRGETQYF
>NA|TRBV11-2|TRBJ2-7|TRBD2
TGTGCCAGCAGCGGACTAGCTGGGGAGCAGTACTTC
CASSGLAGEQYF
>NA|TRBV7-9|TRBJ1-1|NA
TGTGCCATTGACGGGGATGTGAACACTGAAGCTTTCTTT
CAIDGDVNTEAFF
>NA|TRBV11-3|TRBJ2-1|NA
TGTGCCAGCAGCTTAGTATCCCCTGCCCAGATGGAGGGGGCCTACAATGAGCAGTTCTTC
CASSLVSPAQMEGAYNEQFF
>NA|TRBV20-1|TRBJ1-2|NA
TGCAGTGGCAGGGAAGACTATGGCTACACCTTC
CSGREDYGYTF
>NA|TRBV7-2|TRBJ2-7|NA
TGTGCCAGCAGCTTTGAGTCTCCCGAGCAGTACTTC
CASSFESPEQYF
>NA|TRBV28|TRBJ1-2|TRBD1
TGTGCCAGCAGTTTAGAGTTGGACAGGGAGCTCCCTACGGATGGCTACACCTTC
CASSLELDRELPTDGYTF
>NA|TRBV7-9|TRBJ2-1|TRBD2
TGTGCCAGCAGCCCGACTAGCGGACGACTGGGTTACAATGAGCAGTTCTTC
CASSPTSGRLGYNEQFF
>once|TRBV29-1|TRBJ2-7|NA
TGCAGCGTTGTATCAGGCTCTTTTGCGCGCTACGAGCAGTACTTC
CSVVSGSFARYEQYF
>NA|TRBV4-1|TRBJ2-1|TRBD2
TGCGCCAGCAGCCAAGGGCTAGCGGGTTCCTACAATGAGCAGTTCTTC
CASSQGLAGSYNEQFF
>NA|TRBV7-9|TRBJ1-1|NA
TGTGCCAGCAGCTTAGCTCTCACTGAAGCTTTCTTT
CASSLALTEAFF
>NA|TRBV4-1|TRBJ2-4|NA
TGCGCCAGCAGCCAAGATGCGTCTAACATTCAGTACTTC
CASSQDASNIQYF
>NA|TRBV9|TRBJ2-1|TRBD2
TGTGCCAGCAGCAATCTACTGGGACTAGCAAACAATGAGCAGTTCTTC
CASSNLLGLANNEQFF
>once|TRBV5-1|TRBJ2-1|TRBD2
TGCGCCAGCAGCTTGGAACCCGGGACTAGCGTTACCAATGAGCAGTTCTTC
CASSLEPGTSVTNEQFF
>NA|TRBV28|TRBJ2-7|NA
TGTGCCAGCAGTTTCCTCGACGACGGAACCTACGAGCAGTACTTC
CASSFLDDGTYEQYF
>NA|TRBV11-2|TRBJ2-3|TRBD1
TGTGCCAGCAGCCGAACGACAGGGTCTGAGTATTTT
CASSRTTGSEYF
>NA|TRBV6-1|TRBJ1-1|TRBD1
TGTGCCCATGCACAGGGGAAAACTGAAGCTTTCTTT
CAHAQGKTEAFF
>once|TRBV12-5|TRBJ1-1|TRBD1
TGTGCTAGTGGGCCGGGACAGGGTCTGAACACTGAAGCTTTCTTT
CASGPGQGLNTEAFF
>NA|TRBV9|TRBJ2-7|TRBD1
TGTGCCAGCAGCGTAGGACAGGGGGTGGGCTACGAGCAGTACTTC
CASSVGQGVGYEQYF
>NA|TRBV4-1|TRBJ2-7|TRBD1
TGCGCCAGCAGCCAAGGACAGGGCATGGGCGAGCAGTACTTC
CASSQGQGMGEQYF
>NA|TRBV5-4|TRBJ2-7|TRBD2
TGTGCCAGCAGCCCGGGGCGGGAGATCTACGAGCAGTACTTC
CASSPGREIYEQYF
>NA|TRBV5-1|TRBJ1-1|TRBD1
TGCGCCAGTTACCGGGACAGGATAGTGAACACTGAAGCTTTCTTT
CASYRDRIVNTEAFF
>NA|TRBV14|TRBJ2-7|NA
TGTGCCAGCAGCCCGGGGTGGTCGGGCGAGCAGTACTTC
CASSPGWSGEQYF
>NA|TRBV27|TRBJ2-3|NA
TGTGCCAGCACCCCTGGGGGATATCCTAGCACAGATACGCAGTATTTT
CASTPGGYPSTDTQYF
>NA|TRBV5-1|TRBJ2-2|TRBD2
TGCGCCAGCAGCTTGGTTCCAGCGGGAACCCTAGAGAACACCGGGGAGCTGTTTTTT
CASSLVPAGTLENTGELFF
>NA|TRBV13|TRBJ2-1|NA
TGTGCCAGCTCGGAACCGCTATCCAGCAATGAGCAGTTCTTC
CASSEPLSSNEQFF